This is a list of T cell receptor beta chains from one sample in a study of blood T cell repertoires in COVID-19. Profiled with immunoSEQ multiplex PCR; TCRdb holds only in-frame clones, not every one. There are a few hundred thousand clones in the sample; about 90% occur only once, and almost 3% lies in the top ten. The sequenced material came from PBMCs or T cells enriched from blood (not recorded which). These TCRs come from a woman aged 30 to 39 who had recovered from COVID-19. Both conserved end residues are trimmed from each CDR3.

V: TRBV13
J: TRBJ1-1
CDR3: ASSKRTGGRTEAF

V: TRBV7-9
J: TRBJ1-2
CDR3: ASSQTAYGYT

V: TRBV5-1
J: TRBJ1-6
CDR3: ASSLVVGLNNSPLH

V: TRBV7-8
J: TRBJ2-4
CDR3: ASSPRTSGTTGNIQY

V: TRBV30
J: TRBJ1-2
CDR3: AWRGQGLYGYT

V: TRBV7-8
J: TRBJ2-7
CDR3: ASNHLISGLDYEQY

V: TRBV3-1/TRBV3-2
J: TRBJ2-5
CDR3: ASSQDIQKETQY

V: TRBV28
J: TRBJ1-2
CDR3: ASTLTRDSNYGYT

V: TRBV10-2
J: TRBJ1-1
CDR3: ASSDPQTVAF

V: TRBV28
J: TRBJ2-1
CDR3: ASSLWSASGRAKQF

V: TRBV5-1
J: TRBJ2-1
CDR3: ASSARTSLEQF

V: TRBV14
J: TRBJ2-1
CDR3: ASSPGLLNEQF

V: TRBV11-1
J: TRBJ1-2
CDR3: ASSSMGQSHGYT

V: TRBV10-3
J: TRBJ2-2
CDR3: AISAGQPTGELF

V: TRBV2
J: TRBJ1-3
CDR3: ASSRDSSSGNTIY

V: TRBV30
J: TRBJ1-2
CDR3: AWRIQGFGYT

V: TRBV2
J: TRBJ1-4
CDR3: ASSPQPRGNEKLF

V: TRBV5-1
J: TRBJ2-5
CDR3: ASSWGDSQETQY

V: TRBV28
J: TRBJ2-2
CDR3: ATWDRATANTGELF

V: TRBV3-1/TRBV3-2
J: TRBJ1-1
CDR3: ASSQDRGTEAF

V: TRBV6-5
J: TRBJ1-5
CDR3: ASSPDRGQPQH

V: TRBV28
J: TRBJ1-3
CDR3: ASSLRGGTTIY

V: TRBV9
J: TRBJ2-5
CDR3: ASSGGGGEQETQY

V: TRBV28
J: TRBJ1-5
CDR3: ASSLWGGNQPQH